The clone carrying this T cell receptor beta chain occurred a few times. Its antigen is not known. These data come from a study of vaccination and CD4 T cells after COVID-19. V was cut by 3 bases and J by 2 bases, with 14 bases left in between. Germline V gives CDR1 MDHEN, CDR2 SYDVKM. CDR3 length: 15 residues. This sample's treatment: approximately 10-day PBMC culture with coronavirus spike peptide pools or control peptides (ViraFEST assay). The unexposed donor gave CD4+ T cells before the COVID-19 pandemic (2011-2018). Sequenced with the Oncomine TCR Beta short-read assay was DNA taken from cultured CD4+ T cells. TCRdb redid the calling of the PCR reads with MiXCR, one entry per CDR3 protein. The sample lists around 5,700 distinct CDR3 sequences, 27% occurring once.

Sequencing was done on a sample of CD4+ T cells from blood, cultured in vitro. V gene TRBV28 combines with J gene TRBJ2-7; the D gene is possibly TRBD2 (5 bases). The source is a human donor in good health. The CDR3 region has the DNA TGTGCCAGCAGTTTTTTGTCAGGACTGACCTACGAGCAGTACTTC. Its translation: CASSFLSGLTYEQYF.